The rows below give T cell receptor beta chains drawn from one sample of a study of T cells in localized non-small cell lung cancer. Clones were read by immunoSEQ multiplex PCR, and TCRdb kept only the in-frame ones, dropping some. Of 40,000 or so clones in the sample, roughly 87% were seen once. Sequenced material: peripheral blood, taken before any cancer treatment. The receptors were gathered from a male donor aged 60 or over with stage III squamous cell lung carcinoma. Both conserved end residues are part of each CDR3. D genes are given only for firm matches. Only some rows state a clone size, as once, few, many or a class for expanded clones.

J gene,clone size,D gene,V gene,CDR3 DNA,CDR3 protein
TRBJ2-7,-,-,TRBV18,TGTGCCAGCTCACCGTGGGGGGTCAAGAGCTCCTACGAGCAGTACTTC,CASSPWGVKSSYEQYF
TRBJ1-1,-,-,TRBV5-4,TGTGCCAGCAGCTCGATACTTCCCGATGCCACTGAAGCTTTCTTT,CASSSILPDATEAFF
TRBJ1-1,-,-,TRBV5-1,TGCGCCAGCAGCTTGGTTGTGAACACTGAAGCTTTCTTT,CASSLVVNTEAFF
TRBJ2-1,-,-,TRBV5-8,TGTGCCAGCAGCTTTTGGTCAGGGGCTAGCTCCTACAATGAGCAGTTCTTC,CASSFWSGASSYNEQFF
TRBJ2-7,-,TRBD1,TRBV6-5,TGTGCCAGCAGTTACTCGGGGACAGGGGTAGGAGAGCAGTACTTC,CASSYSGTGVGEQYF
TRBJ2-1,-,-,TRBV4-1,TGCGCCAGCAGCCAAGGGGGGAGGAATGAGCAGTTCTTC,CASSQGGRNEQFF
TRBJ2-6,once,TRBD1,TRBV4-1,TGCGCCAGCAGCGCCGGACAGGCGGCTGGGGCCAACGTCCTGACTTTC,CASSAGQAAGANVLTF
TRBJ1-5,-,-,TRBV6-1,TGTGCCAGCAGTGAAGGGTTTGACGGTCAGCCCCAGCATTTT,CASSEGFDGQPQHF
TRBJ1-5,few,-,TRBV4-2,TGTGCCAGCAGCCAAGTGGCGGTCAGCAATCAGCCCCAGCATTTT,CASSQVAVSNQPQHF
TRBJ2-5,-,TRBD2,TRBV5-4,TGTGCCAGCAGCCCGCAGGCGGGGGTGCGATTGCAAGAGACCCAGTACTTC,CASSPQAGVRLQETQYF
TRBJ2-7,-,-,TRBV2,TGTGCCAGCAGTGATTTATACAGGGCCCACGAGCAGTACTTC,CASSDLYRAHEQYF
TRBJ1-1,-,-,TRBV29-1,TGCAGCGTTCAAGGACCGAACACTGAAGCTTTCTTT,CSVQGPNTEAFF
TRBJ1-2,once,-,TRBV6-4,TGTGCCAGCAGTGTCGGTGGGGTAGGCTATGGCTACACCTTC,CASSVGGVGYGYTF
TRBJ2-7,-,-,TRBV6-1,TGTGCCAGCAGTGGATTTACCGGGACTTCAACCTACGAGCAGTACTTC,CASSGFTGTSTYEQYF
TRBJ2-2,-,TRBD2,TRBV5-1,TGCGCCAGCAGTTTGACTAGCGGGGCGAACACCGGGGAGCTGTTTTTT,CASSLTSGANTGELFF
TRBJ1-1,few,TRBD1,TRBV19,TGTGCCAGTTCCAAAGGGACAGCGAAACTTGAAGCTTTCTTT,CASSKGTAKLEAFF
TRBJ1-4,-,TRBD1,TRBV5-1,TGCGCCAGCAGCTTAGCCGGGACAGAAAAAATTGAAAAACTGTTTTTT,CASSLAGTEKIEKLFF
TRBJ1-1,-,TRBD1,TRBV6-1,TGTGCCAGCAGTGACCGGACAGGTGCATCTCAAGCTTTCTTT,CASSDRTGASQAFF
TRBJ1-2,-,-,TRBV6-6,TGTGCCAGCAGCCCTGGACGTAGCTACACCTTC,CASSPGRSYTF
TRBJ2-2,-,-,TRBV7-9,TGTGCCAGCAGCTTTCCCAGTTGGACCGGGGAGCTGTTTTTT,CASSFPSWTGELFF
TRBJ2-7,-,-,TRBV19,TGTGCCAGTAGTATTGGGACACCTGACTACGAGCAGTACTTC,CASSIGTPDYEQYF
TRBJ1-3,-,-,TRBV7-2,TGTGCCAGCAGCTTAGGGGACATAGGAAACACCATATATTTT,CASSLGDIGNTIYF
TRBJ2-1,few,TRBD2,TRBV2,TGTGCCAGCAGGAAACTAGCGGGAGGGCCCGATGAGCAGTTCTTC,CASRKLAGGPDEQFF
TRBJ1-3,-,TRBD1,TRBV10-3,TGTGCCACCCGGGACAGGGTCAGCTCTGGAAACACCATATATTTT,CATRDRVSSGNTIYF